Listed here are 31 T cell receptor beta chains from one sample, sequenced in a study of CD8 T cells in ankylosing spondylitis (dated by TCRdb to about 2017). Library preparation employed 5' RACE. Reads for this sample came from an Illumina HiSeq 2500. The public reads were reanalyzed by TCRdb: fastp trimming at Q25, MiXCR alignment, in-frame beta chains only. Every entry covers one CDR3 protein and lists the most common genes and DNA from its rows. Counted in this sample were around 890,000 distinct CDR3 sequences; approximately 12% of them appeared once. The ten most abundant clones make up approximately 0.5% of the sample. Results the study describes overall, beyond this receptor: Blood from ankylosing spondylitis patients appeared to be characterized by a TCR beta motif composed of several highly homologous amino acid variants.

Antigen specificity for these receptors is unknown. Sequenced input: blood, either unsorted or a sorted T cell fraction (not recorded which). All receptors come from a male donor with ankylosing spondylitis.

CDR3 residues: CSTWDSARGETQYF. CDR3 DNA: TGCAGCACCTGGGACTCCGCCCGAGGGGAGACCCAGTACTTC. The V call is TRBV29-1, the J call TRBJ2-5; TRBD2 might be the D (6 bases). Germline lookup yields CDR1 SQVTM and CDR2 ANQGSEA. Trimming took off 8 bases at V and 5 bases at J, with 21 bases between the two ends. The CDR3 loop spans 14 amino acids.

V usage is TRBV24-1 and J usage is TRBJ2-7; 11 bases match TRBD1. CDR3 length equals 14 residues. CDR1 and CDR2 (germline): KGHDR, SFDVKD. Trimming took 6 bases from V and 3 from J; bases not matched to a gene: 3. The CDR3 protein is CATSPGQGVYEQYF. In nucleotides, the CDR3 is TGTGCCACCAGTCCGGGACAGGGGGTCTACGAGCAGTACTTC.

Of note for this clonotype: It may be a read error: a sequence one base away is much more abundant. V and J are TRBV12-3 or TRBV12-4 and TRBJ2-1; TRBD2 might be the D (6 bases). This CDR3 is built from 15 residues. V was trimmed by 7 bases and J by 5 bases, leaving 18 bases between them. CDR3: CASTGLIGSHNEQFF. The DNA of the CDR3 is TGTGCCAGCACTGGACTTATCGGGAGCCACAATGAGCAGTTCTTC.

This chain links TRBV20-1 with TRBJ2-3; D possibly corresponds to TRBD1 (5 bases). Per germline, CDR1 DFQATT and CDR2 SNEGSKA (reference sequence). V lost 5 bases, J lost 3 bases, and 15 bases lay in between. This CDR3 comprises 14 residues. Here the CDR3 DNA reads TGCAGTGCTCAAGGCCGTGGGGCGACAGATACGCAGTATTTT. Its protein is CSAQGRGATDTQYF.

At least ten counts were recorded for this clonotype. The V call is TRBV10-3, the J call TRBJ1-1; the match to TRBD1 covers 7 bases. CDR3 size: 17 residues. With V trimmed by 4 bases and J by 0 bases, 11 bases remained unmatched. Germline assignment: CDR1 ENHRY and CDR2 SYGVKD. The CDR3 DNA is TGTGCCATCAGTGCCAGACAGGGTGGGGGGATGAACACTGAAGCTTTCTTT. Protein sequence: CAISARQGGGMNTEAFF.

The rearrangement joins TRBV18 to TRBJ1-1; the D gene is possibly TRBD1 (6 bases). Germline CDR1 KGHSH, CDR2 LQKENI. The germline V and J ends were trimmed by 4 bases and 0 bases, with 15 bases remaining between them. The CDR3 runs 16 residues. CDR3 sequence reads: CASSLRQAELNTEAFF. CDR3 nucleotide sequence: TGTGCCAGCTCACTTAGACAGGCTGAATTGAACACTGAAGCTTTCTTT. Full variable domain (missing parts from reference TRBV18 and TRBJ1-1): NAGVMQNPRHLVRRRGQEARLRCSPMKGHSHVYWYRQLPEEGLKFMVYLQKENIIDESGMPKERFSAEFPKEGPSILRIQQVVRGDSAAYFCASSLRQAELNTEAFFGQGTRLTVV.

V is TRBV4-3 and J is TRBJ1-1, with D possibly TRBD1 on 5 matching bases. The CDR3 runs to 14 residues. V lost 0 bases to trimming and J lost 5 bases, with 10 bases between them. The germline V gene has CDR1 LGHNA and CDR2 YSLEER. Written as DNA, the CDR3 is TGCGCCAGCAGCCAAGAAGGCAGGGCTACTGAAGCTTTCTTT. It specifies CASSQEGRATEAFF.

The genes are TRBV5-4 and TRBJ2-2, with 10 nucleotides matching TRBD2. This CDR3 region has 15 residues. V was pared by 5 bases and J by 4 bases, with 5 bases of the junction left unmatched. The V gene's germline CDR1 is SGHNT and CDR2 YYREEE (reference sequence). The CDR3 DNA is TGTGCCAGCAGTCAGGGACTAGCGACCACCGGGGAGCTGTTTTTT. Translating gives CASSQGLATTGELFF.

There are many counts of this clonotype. This sequence joins TRBV18 and TRBJ2-7; 7 bases align to TRBD2. This CDR3 is built from 15 residues. Germline V gives CDR1 KGHSH, CDR2 LQKENI. The V segment lost 2 bases and the J segment 5 bases; nucleotides outside the gene matches: 9. CDR3 sequence: CASSPIAGEAHEQYF. The CDR3 DNA reads TGTGCCAGCTCACCAATCGCGGGAGAAGCCCACGAGCAGTACTTC. Based on the CDR3 plus reference TRBV18 and TRBJ2-7, the full variable domain is NAGVMQNPRHLVRRRGQEARLRCSPMKGHSHVYWYRQLPEEGLKFMVYLQKENIIDESGMPKERFSAEFPKEGPSILRIQQVVRGDSAAYFCASSPIAGEAHEQYFGPGTRLTVT.

The chain is built from TRBV18 and TRBJ1-3; D remains unclear. Per germline, CDR1 KGHSH and CDR2 LQKENI. V lost 2 bases to trimming and J lost 0 bases, with 5 bases between them. The CDR3 runs to 14 residues. The CDR3 DNA reads TGTGCCAGCTCACCAGCCGCCTCTGGAAACACCATATATTTT. Translation: CASSPAASGNTIYF.

The sample holds many counts of this clonotype. The V call is TRBV29-1, the J call TRBJ2-1, with D uncertain. This CDR3 has 12 amino acids. Germline-derived CDR1 and CDR2 are SQVTM and ANQGSEA. The ends were cut back, 7 bases at V and 9 bases at J, with 16 bases in the middle. Here the CDR3 reads CSALRNVLEQFF. The CDR3 DNA follows: TGCAGCGCTCTCCGGAACGTCCTTGAGCAGTTCTTC.

This rearrangement joins TRBV20-1 to TRBJ1-5; TRBD1 agrees at 11 bases. The length of the CDR3 is 15 residues. The germline V gene has CDR1 DFQATT and CDR2 SNEGSKA (reference sequence). The V and J ends lost 0 bases and 6 bases, in that order; junction bases with no gene match: 4. CDR3 sequence: CSARDPDRGLQPQHF. The CDR3 nucleotides are TGCAGTGCTAGAGATCCGGACAGGGGGCTTCAGCCCCAGCATTTT.

The chain joins TRBV20-1 to TRBJ2-1, with no clear D. V was cut by 3 bases and J by 9 bases, with 18 bases left in between. This CDR3 has 14 amino acids. Germline CDR1 and CDR2: DFQATT and SNEGSKA (reference sequence). The CDR3 sequence is CSASPTLWDAEQFF. In DNA, the CDR3 is TGCAGTGCTAGTCCGACTCTTTGGGATGCTGAGCAGTTCTTC.

The CDR3 nucleotides read TGCAGTGCTAGAGATCAGGGGGCGGGAGATCAGCCCCAGCATTTT. Protein product: CSARDQGAGDQPQHF. The rearrangement links TRBV20-1 to TRBJ1-5; TRBD1 matches at 8 bases. With 0 bases clipped from V and 5 bases from J, the junction kept 6 bases outside the gene matches. The CDR3 sequence is 15 residues long. CDR1 is DFQATT, CDR2 SNEGSKA, per germline (reference sequence).

V usage is TRBV20-1 and J usage is TRBJ1-6, with D perhaps matching TRBD1 (5 bases). This CDR3 comprises 13 residues. Germline V gene sequence: CDR1 DFQATT, CDR2 SNEGSKA (reference sequence). CDR3 coding DNA: TGCAGCGTCCAGGGTTTCTATAATTCACCCCTCCACTTT. It specifies CSVQGFYNSPLHF.

This clonotype was detected a few times. The genes are TRBV4-3 and TRBJ2-7; unclear D gene. The germline V gene has CDR1 LGHNA and CDR2 YSLEER. Trimming took off 1 base at V and 2 bases at J, with 18 bases between the two ends. The CDR3 length is 17 residues. The CDR3 loop is CASSQAPSSLGPYEQYF. The CDR3 DNA reads as TGCGCCAGCAGCCAAGCCCCGTCGTCCTTAGGGCCCTACGAGCAGTACTTC.

Ten or more counts support this clonotype. The chain combines TRBV20-1 with TRBJ1-5, with 7 bases identical to TRBD1. This CDR3 contains 12 residues. Germline lookup yields CDR1 DFQATT and CDR2 SNEGSKA (reference sequence). The CDR3 sequence is CSRQGSNQPQHF. In nucleotides, the CDR3 is TGCTCAAGACAGGGTAGCAATCAGCCCCAGCATTTT.

Only a few counts were recorded for this clonotype. This chain uses TRBV5-1 with TRBJ2-3; D is unclear. Trimming left V 3 bases short and J 2 bases short, with 16 bases between. There are 16 residues in the CDR3. Germline CDR1 and CDR2: SGHRS and YFSETQ. The CDR3 DNA sequence: TGCGCCAGCAGCTCATCCCGTCGGTCCCCCACAGATACGCAGTATTTT. Residues: CASSSSRRSPTDTQYF.

The chain has TRBV9 and TRBJ2-2, with 7 bases matching TRBD1. This CDR3 has 15 residues. Germline-derived CDR1 and CDR2 are SGDLS and YYNGEE. V trimming: 6 bases; J trimming: 4 bases; junction bases outside the gene matches: 9. The CDR3 coding sequence is TGTGCCAGCACCCCGACAGGGATCGGCACCGGGGAGCTGTTTTTT. It yields the protein CASTPTGIGTGELFF.

This clonotype was seen a handful of times. The gene calls are TRBV10-3 and TRBJ1-6, with unresolved D. V was cut by 7 bases and J by 10 bases, with 14 bases left in between. The CDR3 covers 13 residues. Germline assignment: CDR1 ENHRY and CDR2 SYGVKD. CDR3 sequence: CAITSGEESPLHF. CDR3 in DNA: TGTGCCATCACATCCGGGGAGGAATCACCCCTCCACTTT.

J is TRBJ2-7 and V is TRBV20-1; possibly TRBD1 or TRBD2 for D (5 bases each). Per the germline V gene, CDR1 is DFQATT and CDR2 is SNEGSKA (reference sequence). This CDR3 has 14 residues. V gave up 3 bases and J gave up 6 bases, with 18 bases separating them. CDR3 amino acids: CSASWGSEGLEQYF. CDR3 nucleotides: TGCAGTGCTAGTTGGGGGAGCGAGGGGCTCGAGCAGTACTTC.

The chain is built from TRBV5-6 and TRBJ1-6; TRBD1 matches at 7 bases. V lost 4 bases and J lost 8; bases outside the gene matches: 12. Germline lookup yields CDR1 SGHDT and CDR2 YYEEEE. The length of the CDR3 is 16 residues. The CDR3 DNA reads TGTGCCAGCAGCCCCCTCTCGAAAGGGGGCGATTCACCCCTCCACTTT. Translation gives CASSPLSKGGDSPLHF.

This clonotype showed up many times. The chain employs TRBV10-3 and TRBJ2-7; D not certain. This CDR3 spans 14 amino acids. CDR1 is ENHRY, CDR2 SYGVKD, per germline. Trimming pared 6 bases from V and 2 bases from J, leaving 14 bases between. CDR3 sequence: CAIRNPGLAYEQYF. The DNA of the CDR3 is TGTGCCATCAGGAACCCCGGGCTTGCCTACGAGCAGTACTTC.

This clonotype was counted only a few times. V and J are TRBV20-1 and TRBJ2-5, with 8 bases aligning to TRBD1. Germline loops: CDR1 DFQATT, CDR2 SNEGSKA (reference sequence). Unmatched junction bases numbered 16, after V lost 0 bases and J lost 7 bases. The CDR3 consists of 17 residues. The CDR3 here is CSARDPTGDRFMWTQYF. As DNA, the CDR3 is TGCAGTGCTAGAGATCCGACCGGGGACAGGTTCATGTGGACCCAGTACTTC.

This clonotype occurred a few times. The chain links TRBV4-3 to TRBJ1-6, with a weak D call TRBD1 (6 bases). The length of the CDR3 is 14 residues. Germline V gene sequence: CDR1 LGHNA, CDR2 YSLEER. V gave up 4 bases and J gave up 10 bases, with 14 bases separating them. The CDR3 is CASSLLRGESPLHF. CDR3 DNA: TGCGCCAGCAGCCTCCTCAGGGGTGAATCACCCCTCCACTTT.

This sequence joins TRBV28 and TRBJ2-7, with 7 bases that match TRBD1. The CDR3 covers 14 residues. The V gene end was trimmed by 6 bases and the J gene end by 2 bases; junction bases not matched to a gene: 7. Germline V gives CDR1 MDHEN, CDR2 SYDVKM. CDR3 amino acids: CASSFLGQTYEQYF. Here the CDR3 DNA reads TGTGCCAGCAGCTTTTTGGGACAGACCTACGAGCAGTACTTC.

The chain carries TRBV20-1 and TRBJ2-5, with 10 nucleotides matching TRBD2. CDR3 size: 13 residues. The trim removed 5 bases at V and 5 bases at J, leaving 5 bases unmatched. Germline loops: CDR1 DFQATT, CDR2 SNEGSKA (reference sequence). The CDR3 protein is CSALAGGGETQYF. The CDR3 DNA reads TGCAGTGCTTTAGCGGGGGGCGGGGAGACCCAGTACTTC.

This clonotype came up many times. The chain links TRBV5-1 to TRBJ2-7; 8 bases map to TRBD1. The CDR3 length is 14 residues. In germline, CDR1 is SGHRS, CDR2 YFSETQ. With 0 bases clipped from V and 6 bases from J, the junction kept 5 bases outside the gene matches. CDR3 coding DNA: TGCGCCAGCAGCTTGGGACAGGGGAACCGCGAGCAGTACTTC. It codes for CASSLGQGNREQYF.

This chain joins TRBV9 and TRBJ1-1; D not certain. The CDR3 is 14 amino acids. V was shortened by 4 bases and J by 3 bases, with 13 bases between the two germline ends. In germline, CDR1 is SGDLS, CDR2 YYNGEE. The CDR3 nucleotides read TGTGCCAGCAGCCCCCAAATTGGCGACACTGAAGCTTTCTTT. This codes for CASSPQIGDTEAFF. Together with reference TRBV9 and TRBJ1-1, the CDR3 gives the full variable domain: DSGVTQTPKHLITATGQRVTLRCSPRSGDLSVYWYQQSLDQGLQFLIQYYNGEERAKGNILERFSAQQFPDLHSELNLSSLELGDSALYFCASSPQIGDTEAFFGQGTRLTVV.

The rearrangement uses TRBV3-1 and TRBJ2-5, with TRBD1 matching over 9 bases. Trimming cost V 1 base and J 4 bases; bases outside gene matches: 7. In germline, CDR1 is LGHDT, CDR2 YNNKEL (reference sequence). The CDR3 covers 16 residues. CDR3: CASSQGRGTGRETQYF. For the CDR3, the DNA is TGTGCCAGCAGCCAAGGGAGGGGGACAGGGAGAGAGACCCAGTACTTC.

This clonotype has more than one count but fewer than ten. The chain carries TRBV24-1 and TRBJ2-5; D remains ambiguous. Trimming took off 5 bases at V and 4 bases at J, with 10 bases between the two ends. Looked up from germline, CDR1 is KGHDR and CDR2 is SFDVKD. The CDR3 runs 13 residues. CDR3: CATSGMLGETQYF. As DNA, the CDR3 is TGTGCCACCAGTGGGATGTTAGGAGAGACCCAGTACTTC.